One sample yielded the 23 T cell receptor beta chains listed below, sequenced in a study of cytomegalovirus exposure and HLA in healthy donors. TCRdb keeps only in-frame clones here, not all; method: immunoSEQ multiplex PCR. The repertoire consists of some 80,000 clones, with around 96% occurring once and the leading ten covering 1.3%. What was sequenced was PBMCs. The receptors shown here come from a woman aged 18-29 years in good health and CMV-seronegative.

The chain links TRBV5-1 to TRBJ1-4; no reliable D call. Between the trimmed V and J ends, which lost 4 bases and 5 bases, there was a span of 12 bases. The CDR3 runs to 14 residues. CDR1 SGHRS and CDR2 YFSETQ come from the germline V gene. The CDR3: CASSPPGGNEKLFF. The CDR3 nucleotides read TGCGCCAGCAGCCCACCCGGAGGGAATGAAAAACTGTTTTTT.

The chain couples TRBV11-2 to TRBJ1-2; D not resolved. V was clipped by 2 bases and J by 4 bases, with 23 bases between them. CDR3 size: 18 residues. Germline CDR1 and CDR2: SGHAT and FQNNGV. The CDR3 region is CASSLQGSRGIQSYGYTF. For the CDR3, the DNA is TGTGCCAGCAGCTTACAAGGGAGCCGAGGGATTCAGTCCTATGGCTACACCTTC.

J is TRBJ2-1 and V is TRBV21-1; the D call TRBD2 from the table was never checked on the DNA. TRBV21-1 represents a pseudogene. The length of the CDR3 is 16 residues. CDR3 DNA: TGTGCCAGAAAAATTCTCGAGAGGATTTCTTACAATGAGCAGTTCTTC. Translating it yields CARKILERISYNEQFF.

V and J are TRBV29-1 and TRBJ2-7; D might be TRBD1 (5 bases). V lost 4 bases, J lost 2 bases, and 24 bases lay in between. The CDR3 spans 17 residues. CDR1 is SQVTM, CDR2 ANQGSEA, per germline. The CDR3 spells CSVAVLSYSRVPYEQYF. DNA of the CDR3: TGCAGCGTTGCGGTTCTGAGTTATAGCAGGGTCCCCTACGAGCAGTACTTC.

CDR3: CASRPETPLNYGYTF. CDR3 DNA: TGTGCCAGTAGACCCGAGACACCTCTTAACTATGGCTACACCTTC. The chain couples TRBV19 to TRBJ1-2, with D uncertain. The CDR3 has 15 residues. Germline loops: CDR1 LNHDA, CDR2 SQIVND (reference sequence). V was pared by 6 bases and J by 1 base, with 15 bases between.

The V and J genes are TRBV11-2 and TRBJ1-1; unclear D gene. The germline V gene encodes CDR1 SGHAT and CDR2 FQNNGV. CDR3 size: 14 residues. The V end lost 0 bases, the J end lost 0 bases, and 5 bases lay between the germline ends. CDR3 nucleotide sequence: TGTGCCAGCAGCTTAGATCGGGTGAACACTGAAGCTTTCTTT. It specifies CASSLDRVNTEAFF.

This rearrangement joins TRBV28 to TRBJ2-6; 10 nucleotides agree with TRBD1. This CDR3 spans 18 amino acids. The V segment lost 5 bases and the J segment 0 bases; nucleotides outside the gene matches: 7. In germline, CDR1 is MDHEN, CDR2 SYDVKM. In DNA form, the CDR3 reads TGTGCCAGCAGTGGTAGACAGGGGGCTTCCTCTGGGGCCAACGTCCTGACTTTC. Amino acids: CASSGRQGASSGANVLTF.

The chain links TRBV6-5 to TRBJ1-2; 9 bases are a match to TRBD1. This CDR3 is built from 15 residues. The germline V gene encodes CDR1 MNHEY and CDR2 SVGAGI. V lost 2 bases, J lost 2 bases, and 3 bases stayed unmatched. CDR3 protein: CASSYDGQGNYGYTF. The CDR3, as DNA: TGTGCCAGCAGTTACGACGGACAGGGGAACTATGGCTACACCTTC.

The chain has TRBV30 and TRBJ2-6; D is possibly TRBD1 (6 bases). CDR1 is GTSNPN, CDR2 SVGIG, per germline (reference sequence). The CDR3 extends over 24 amino acids. V dropped 4 bases and J dropped 0 bases, with 37 bases sitting between them. The CDR3 spells CAWTPFVWSAPASGATSGANVLTF. The CDR3 coding sequence is TGTGCCTGGACCCCCTTCGTCTGGTCCGCTCCGGCCTCAGGGGCAACCTCTGGGGCCAACGTCCTGACTTTC.

The rearrangement links TRBV27 to TRBJ2-3, with D possibly TRBD2 on 5 matching bases. There are 17 residues in the CDR3. Trimming stripped 4 bases from V and 1 base from J, with 18 bases between. Germline V gene lookup returns CDR1 MNHEY and CDR2 SMNVEV (reference sequence). The CDR3 bases are TGTGCCAGCAGTTCTCAATGGCCTAGCTCGGGCACAGATACGCAGTATTTT. Amino acids: CASSSQWPSSGTDTQYF.

The chain carries TRBV7-6 and TRBJ2-1; 11 bases align to TRBD2. The CDR3 sequence is 18 residues long. From germline, CDR1 is SGHVS and CDR2 FNYEAQ. V was clipped by 5 bases and J by 6 bases; unmatched bases: 15. CDR3 sequence (DNA): TGTGCCAGCAGCGCCAATATAGCGGGAGGGCCGTCAGTCAATGAGCAGTTCTTC. It codes for CASSANIAGGPSVNEQFF.

The CDR3 DNA follows: TGCGCCAGCAGCCTTGTAGTATTAGCGGAATACAATGAGCAGTTCTTC. It specifies CASSLVVLAEYNEQFF. The chain has TRBV4-1 and TRBJ2-1; TRBD2 might be the D (6 bases). There are 16 residues in the CDR3. In germline, CDR1 is MGHRA, CDR2 YSYEKL. V lost 4 bases and J lost 4, with 17 bases in between.

The chain combines TRBV9 with TRBJ1-1; D is unclear. The CDR3 totals 13 residues. V gave up 4 bases and J gave up 0 bases, with 7 bases separating them. Germline V lookup: CDR1 SGDLS, CDR2 YYNGEE. The CDR3 nucleotides are TGTGCCAGCAGCCCCCGTATGAACACTGAAGCTTTCTTT. Amino acid sequence: CASSPRMNTEAFF. Variable domain in full (rest from reference TRBV9 and TRBJ1-1): DSGVTQTPKHLITATGQRVTLRCSPRSGDLSVYWYQQSLDQGLQFLIQYYNGEERAKGNILERFSAQQFPDLHSELNLSSLELGDSALYFCASSPRMNTEAFFGQGTRLTVV.

The V call is TRBV19, the J call TRBJ1-1, with D possibly being TRBD1 (5 bases). Germline loops: CDR1 LNHDA, CDR2 SQIVND (reference sequence). Trimming left V 7 bases short and J 6 bases short, with 12 bases between. The CDR3 has 12 amino acids. CDR3 DNA: TGTGCCAGTAAGAATCAGGGCGCTGAAGCTTTCTTT. It specifies CASKNQGAEAFF.

The rearrangement joins TRBV14 to TRBJ2-1, with no clear D. The CDR3 runs to 15 residues. V was trimmed by 2 bases and J by 5 bases, leaving 13 bases between them. Germline loops: CDR1 SGHDN, CDR2 FVKESK. The DNA for the CDR3 is TGTGCCAGCAGCCAATGGCTAATGGAGAACAATGAGCAGTTCTTC. Its protein is CASSQWLMENNEQFF.

J is TRBJ1-5 and V is TRBV15; D is possibly TRBD1 (5 bases). The CDR3 runs to 14 residues. Trimming removed 6 bases from V and 5 bases from J, with 14 bases in between. Germline CDR1 reads LNHNV; CDR2 reads YYDKDF (reference sequence). This chain's CDR3 is CATRQVGGDQPQHF. CDR3 in DNA: TGTGCCACCAGGCAGGTGGGGGGGGATCAGCCCCAGCATTTT.

This sequence joins TRBV19 and TRBJ2-1, with 7 bases identical to TRBD2. The CDR3 is 12 residues long. In germline, CDR1 is LNHDA, CDR2 SQIVND (reference sequence). V lost 7 bases to trimming and J lost 12 bases; unmatched junction nucleotides: 9. The CDR3 loop reads CASTREGGGQFF. CDR3 sequence (DNA): TGTGCCAGTACCAGGGAGGGTGGTGGGCAGTTCTTC.

V and J are TRBV5-1 and TRBJ2-1; D gene ambiguous. This CDR3 contains 16 residues. The germline V gene encodes CDR1 SGHRS and CDR2 YFSETQ. V lost 0 bases, J lost 6 bases, and 16 bases lay in between. The CDR3 loop reads CASSLATPHIANEQFF. CDR3 DNA sequence: TGCGCCAGCAGCTTGGCGACACCACACATTGCCAATGAGCAGTTCTTC.

The J gene is TRBJ2-7, the V gene TRBV7-9, with TRBD1 matching over 7 bases. J was trimmed by 8 bases and V by 5 bases; bases with no gene match: 9. Germline V gives CDR1 SEHNR, CDR2 FQNEAQ (reference sequence). CDR3 length equals 13 residues. CDR3 protein: CASSVGTAYKQYF. CDR3 sequence (DNA): TGTGCCAGCAGCGTCGGGACAGCTTACAAGCAGTACTTC.

The V gene is TRBV2, the J gene TRBJ2-1; D gene ambiguous. The CDR3 is made up of 12 amino acids. V lost 5 bases to trimming and J lost 8 bases, with 10 bases between them. Germline CDR1 reads SNHLY; CDR2 reads FYNNEI. As DNA, the CDR3 is TGTGCCAGCAGTCCTTGGCTTGATGAGCAGTTCTTC. Amino acid sequence: CASSPWLDEQFF.

This rearrangement joins TRBV13 to TRBJ2-7; 10 nucleotides line up with TRBD2. J was trimmed by 3 bases and V by 2 bases; bases with no gene match: 13. The CDR3 spans 18 residues. Germline V CDR1 and CDR2: PRHDT, FYEKMQ (reference sequence). As DNA, the CDR3 is TGTGCCAGCAGCTTAAGCTCGAAGAGGGCTAGCGGGAGCTACGAGCAGTACTTC. It translates to CASSLSSKRASGSYEQYF.

The chain joins TRBV2 to TRBJ2-3; the D is unclear. The CDR3 loop spans 12 amino acids. The V gene's germline CDR1 is SNHLY and CDR2 FYNNEI. V was trimmed by 3 bases and J by 3 bases, leaving 4 bases between them. Here the CDR3 reads CASSDQTDTQYF. The DNA for the CDR3 is TGTGCCAGCAGTGATCAGACAGATACGCAGTATTTT.

This chain joins TRBV9 and TRBJ2-7; TRBD2 agrees at 7 bases. Germline lookup yields CDR1 SGDLS and CDR2 YYNGEE. J gave up 5 bases and V 0 bases, and 5 bases lay outside the gene matches. There are 14 residues in the CDR3. The CDR3 DNA follows: TGTGCCAGCAGCGTAGGCGGGAGTAGAAACGAGCAGTACTTC. Translating gives CASSVGGSRNEQYF.